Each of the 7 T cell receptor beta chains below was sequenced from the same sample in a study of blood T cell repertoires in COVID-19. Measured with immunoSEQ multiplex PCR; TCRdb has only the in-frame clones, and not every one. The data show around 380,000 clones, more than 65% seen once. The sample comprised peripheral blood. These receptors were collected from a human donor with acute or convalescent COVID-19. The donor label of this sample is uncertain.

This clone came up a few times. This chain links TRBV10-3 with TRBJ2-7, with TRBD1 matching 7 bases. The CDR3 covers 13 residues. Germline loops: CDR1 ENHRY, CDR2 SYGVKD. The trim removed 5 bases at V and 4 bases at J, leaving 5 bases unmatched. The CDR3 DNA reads TGTGCCATCAGTTGGGACAGTAGATACGAGCAGTACTTC. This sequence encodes CAISWDSRYEQYF.

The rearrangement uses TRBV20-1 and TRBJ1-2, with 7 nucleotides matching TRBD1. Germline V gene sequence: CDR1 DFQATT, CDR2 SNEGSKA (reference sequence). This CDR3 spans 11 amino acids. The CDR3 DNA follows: TGCACCCCGGGACAGAGGGGTGGCTACACCTTC. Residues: CTPGQRGGYTF.

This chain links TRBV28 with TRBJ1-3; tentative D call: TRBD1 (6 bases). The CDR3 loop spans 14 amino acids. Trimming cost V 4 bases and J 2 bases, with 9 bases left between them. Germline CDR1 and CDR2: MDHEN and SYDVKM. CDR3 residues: CASSWAGAGNTIYF. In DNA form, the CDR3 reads TGTGCCAGCAGTTGGGCAGGGGCTGGAAACACCATATATTTT.

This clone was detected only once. CDR3 nucleotide sequence: TGTGCCAGCAGTTCCGGGACAGGGTATGAAAAACTGTTTTTT. Amino acid sequence: CASSSGTGYEKLFF. The rearrangement uses TRBV6-5 and TRBJ1-4, with 9 positions matching TRBD1. The germline CDR1 and CDR2 sequences are MNHEY and SVGAGI. V was pared by 4 bases and J by 6 bases, with 3 bases of the junction left unmatched. The CDR3 has 14 residues.

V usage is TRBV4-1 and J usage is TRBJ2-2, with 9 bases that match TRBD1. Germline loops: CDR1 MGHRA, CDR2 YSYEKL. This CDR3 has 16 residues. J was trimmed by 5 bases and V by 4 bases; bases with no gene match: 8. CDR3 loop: CASSRTGTGRTGELFF. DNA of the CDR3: TGCGCCAGCAGCCGTACCGGGACAGGGAGGACCGGGGAGCTGTTTTTT.

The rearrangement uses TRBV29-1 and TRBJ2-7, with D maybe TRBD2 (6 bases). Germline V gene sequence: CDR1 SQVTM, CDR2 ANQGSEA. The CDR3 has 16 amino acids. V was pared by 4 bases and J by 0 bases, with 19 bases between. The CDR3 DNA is TGCAGCGTTGGGGGCGGAGGGTATGCGAGCTCCTACGAGCAGTACTTC. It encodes CSVGGGGYASSYEQYF.

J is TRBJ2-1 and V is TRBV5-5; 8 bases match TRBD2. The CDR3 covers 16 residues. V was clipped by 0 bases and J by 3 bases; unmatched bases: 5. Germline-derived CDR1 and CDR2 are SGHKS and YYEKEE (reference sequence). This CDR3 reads CASSLEAGGLYNEQFF. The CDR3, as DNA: TGTGCCAGCAGCTTGGAGGCGGGGGGCCTCTACAATGAGCAGTTCTTC.